Presented here are 16 T cell receptor beta chains from one specimen sequenced in a study of T cells in narcolepsy. Sequencing was performed with immunoSEQ multiplex PCR; in TCRdb, only in-frame clones are kept and a portion is missing. This sample carries roughly 24,000 clones, about 80% of them seen once, and the ten largest clones take about 4%. Material: memory (CD45RA-) CD4+ T cells from blood. The receptors shown here come from a human donor in good health.

The chain employs TRBV6-1 and TRBJ2-7; D remains ambiguous. Per the germline V gene, CDR1 is MNHNS and CDR2 is SASEGT. The length of the CDR3 is 12 residues. The ends were cut back, 0 bases at V and 9 bases at J, with 9 bases in the middle. The CDR3 DNA follows: TGTGCCAGCAGTGAAGCGACCCCCTCGCAGTACTTC. Encoded protein: CASSEATPSQYF.

In its sample, this clone was seen once. The J gene is TRBJ2-7, the V gene TRBV6-1; D remains ambiguous. The CDR3 has 10 residues. Between the trimmed V and J ends, which lost 5 bases and 3 bases, there was a span of 2 bases. Germline CDR1 is MNHNS and CDR2 is SASEGT. CDR3: CASSNYEQYF. CDR3 coding DNA: TGTGCCAGCAGTAACTACGAGCAGTACTTC.

The gene calls are TRBV5-1 and TRBJ1-4; TRBD1 might be the D (5 bases). The V end lost 4 bases, the J end lost 8 bases, and 15 bases lay between the germline ends. The CDR3 consists of 14 residues. The germline V gene has CDR1 SGHRS and CDR2 YFSETQ. CDR3 nucleotides: TGCGCCAGCAGCAGGGACCCAGGGTTGGAAAAACTGTTTTTT. Translated: CASSRDPGLEKLFF.

V is TRBV7-2 and J is TRBJ1-1, with D uncertain. Trimming stripped 3 bases from V and 5 bases from J, with 7 bases between. Germline V CDR1 and CDR2: SGHTA, FQGNSA. The CDR3 runs to 12 residues. Here the CDR3 reads CASSFEGTEAFF. The CDR3 DNA follows: TGTGCCAGCAGCTTTGAGGGAACTGAAGCTTTCTTT.

The chain couples TRBV2 to TRBJ2-2, with D perhaps TRBD1 or TRBD2 (5 bases each). From germline, CDR1 is SNHLY and CDR2 FYNNEI. V was clipped by 6 bases and J by 0 bases, with 20 bases between them. The CDR3 is made up of 18 amino acids. CDR3 region: CASRPRLGAQSNTGELFF. The CDR3 DNA follows: TGTGCCAGCAGGCCGCGGCTCGGGGCGCAATCGAACACCGGGGAGCTGTTTTTT.

This chain's CDR3 is CASSHAGDVLTF. The CDR3, as DNA: TGTGCCAGCAGCCACGCGGGAGACGTCCTGACTTTC. V gene TRBV11-3 combines with J gene TRBJ2-6; 7 bases are shared with TRBD2. Germline loops: CDR1 SGHNT, CDR2 YENEEA. The CDR3 length is 12 residues. J was trimmed by 11 bases and V by 5 bases; bases with no gene match: 3.

The chain recombines TRBV10-3 with TRBJ1-1; D remains ambiguous. This CDR3 contains 15 residues. CDR1 ENHRY and CDR2 SYGVKD come from the germline V gene. The germline V and J ends were trimmed by 0 bases and 3 bases, with 11 bases remaining between them. The CDR3 nucleotides read TGTGCCATCAGTGAGTCGCCCTCGGGTGACACTGAAGCTTTCTTT. Its protein is CAISESPSGDTEAFF.

This chain links TRBV5-1 with TRBJ2-7, with 10 bases aligning to TRBD1. This CDR3 is 14 amino acids long. Per the germline V gene, CDR1 is SGHRS and CDR2 is YFSETQ. Trimming cost V 3 bases and J 6 bases; bases outside gene matches: 6. CDR3 coding DNA: TGCGCCAGCAGCTCCGGGACAGGGGTGGCCGAGCAGTACTTC. It codes for CASSSGTGVAEQYF.

The rearrangement joins TRBV5-1 to TRBJ2-2; D not resolved. This CDR3 region has 16 residues. The V end was cut by 5 bases, the J end by 0 bases, with 14 bases between. The germline V gene has CDR1 SGHRS and CDR2 YFSETQ. In nucleotides, the CDR3 is TGCGCCAGCAGTTTGAGACAAAAACCGAACACCGGGGAGCTGTTTTTT. Protein: CASSLRQKPNTGELFF.

A word on this clone: Germline is not matched at one junction end, which may reflect a read error. At the DNA level, this CDR3 is encoded by other sequences in the same sample as well. This rearrangement joins TRBV7-2 to TRBJ2-7, with D maybe TRBD1 (8 bases). The length of the CDR3 is 15 residues. Germline CDR1 reads SGHTA; CDR2 reads FQGNSA. The CDR3 region is CASSRKIQGGYEQYF. The DNA of the CDR3 is TGCGCCAGCAGCCGAAAAATACAGGGGGGGTACGAGCAGTACTTC.

The chain has TRBV6-6 and TRBJ2-1; TRBD1 might be the D (6 bases). Trimming shortened V by 10 bases and J by 10 bases, and 20 bases separated the two germline ends. The CDR3 is 13 amino acids. CDR1 MNHNY and CDR2 SVGAGI come from the germline V gene (reference sequence). The CDR3 DNA follows: TGTGCCACCAAGGGGCCAGGGGTTGGGGAGCAGTTCTTC. Encoded protein: CATKGPGVGEQFF.

The CDR3: CASSLGQLNNSPLHF. The CDR3 DNA sequence: TGTGCCAGCAGCTTGGGACAGCTAAATAATTCACCCCTCCACTTT. The chain couples TRBV5-6 to TRBJ1-6; possible D gene TRBD1, 5 bases. The CDR3 consists of 15 residues. Trimming shortened V by 0 bases and J by 5 bases, and 9 bases separated the two germline ends. Germline CDR1 is SGHDT and CDR2 is YYEEEE.

V usage is TRBV7-9 and J usage is TRBJ1-6; D gene uncertain. This CDR3 spans 13 amino acids. Germline V gene sequence: CDR1 SEHNR, CDR2 FQNEAQ (reference sequence). The V end lost 1 base, the J end lost 9 bases, and 7 bases lay between the germline ends. CDR3 region: CASSLDQFSPLHF. The CDR3 DNA follows: TGTGCCAGCAGCTTAGACCAATTTTCACCCCTCCACTTT.

In DNA form, the CDR3 reads TGTGCCAGCAGTGAAAGAGGCTACACCTTC. Amino acid sequence: CASSERGYTF. The J gene is TRBJ1-2, the V gene TRBV2; D unclear. Germline CDR1 reads SNHLY; CDR2 reads FYNNEI. The CDR3 sequence is 10 residues long. V was pared by 2 bases and J by 8 bases, with 3 bases between. The whole variable domain, remainder taken from reference TRBV2 and TRBJ1-2, is EPEVTQTPSHQVTQMGQEVILRCVPISNHLYFYWYRQILGQKVEFLVSFYNNEISEKSEIFDDQFSVERPDGSNFTLKIRSTKLEDSAMYFCASSERGYTFGSGTRLTVV.

The rearrangement joins TRBV2 to TRBJ2-4; 9 bases match TRBD2. In germline, CDR1 is SNHLY, CDR2 FYNNEI. Germline trimming cut 3 bases from V and 6 bases from J; bases unmatched to any gene: 9. The CDR3 consists of 16 residues. The CDR3 DNA reads as TGTGCCAGCAGTGATTCGATTGGGACTAGCCTAAACATTCAGTACTTC. Amino acids: CASSDSIGTSLNIQYF.

The chain recombines TRBV6-5 with TRBJ1-2; D is uncertain. Germline CDR1 MNHEY, CDR2 SVGAGI. V lost 5 bases, J lost 3 bases, and 10 bases lay in between. This CDR3 is built from 13 residues. The CDR3 sequence: CASSPTPYYGYTF. The DNA of the CDR3 is TGTGCCAGCAGTCCGACACCTTACTATGGCTACACCTTC.